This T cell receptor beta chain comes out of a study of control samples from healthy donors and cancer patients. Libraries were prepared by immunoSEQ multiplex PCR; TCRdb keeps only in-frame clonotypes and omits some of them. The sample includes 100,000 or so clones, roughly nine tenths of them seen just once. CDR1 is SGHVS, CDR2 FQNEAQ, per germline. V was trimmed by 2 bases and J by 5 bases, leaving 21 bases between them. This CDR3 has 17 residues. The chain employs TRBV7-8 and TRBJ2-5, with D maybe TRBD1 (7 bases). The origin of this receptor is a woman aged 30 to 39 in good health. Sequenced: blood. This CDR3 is CASSLPRQGAGVETQYF. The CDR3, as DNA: TGTGCCAGCAGCTTACCTCGACAGGGAGCGGGTGTCGAGACCCAGTACTTC.